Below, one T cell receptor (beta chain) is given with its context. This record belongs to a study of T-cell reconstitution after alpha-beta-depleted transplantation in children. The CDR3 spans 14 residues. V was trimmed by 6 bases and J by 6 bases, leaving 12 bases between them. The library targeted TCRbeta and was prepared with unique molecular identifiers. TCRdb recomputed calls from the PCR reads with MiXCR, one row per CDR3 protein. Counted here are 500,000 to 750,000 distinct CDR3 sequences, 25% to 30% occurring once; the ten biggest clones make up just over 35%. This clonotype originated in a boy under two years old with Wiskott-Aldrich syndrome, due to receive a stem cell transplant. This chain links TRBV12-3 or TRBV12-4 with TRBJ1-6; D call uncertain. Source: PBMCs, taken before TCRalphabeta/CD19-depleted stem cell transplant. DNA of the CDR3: TGTGCCAGCAGCTTCGCCGAGCTTAATTCACCCCTCCACTTT. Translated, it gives CASSFAELNSPLHF.